The source of this T cell receptor (beta chain) is a study of cytomegalovirus exposure and HLA in healthy donors. The PCR employed 60 Vbeta primers together with 13 Jbeta primers. Produced via immunoSEQ multiplex PCR; TCRdb's table is partial and in-frame only. The repertoire includes about 180,000 clones, around 80% of them detected once, and about 1.3% sits in the top ten. Notes on this clone: Its antigen is not identified.

Study-wide results and caveats: Diagnosis of cytomegalovirus status made by the classifier reportedly showed high specificity and sensitivity. A later analysis linked a missense variant in DCLRE1C to the trimming of TCR beta V and J genes. The sole available immune exposure information was CMV serostatus.

CDR3 length: 17 residues. J was trimmed by 3 bases and V by 3 bases; bases with no gene match: 9. Germline CDR1 is MGHRA and CDR2 is YSYEKL. The rearrangement joins TRBV4-1 to TRBJ2-3; TRBD2 agrees at 10 bases. The sequence was collected from a girl aged 2-15 years in good health and CMV-seropositive. The source material was PBMCs. CDR3 region: CASSQTSGRARTDTQYF. CDR3 DNA sequence: TGCGCCAGCAGCCAGACAAGCGGGAGGGCCCGAACAGATACGCAGTATTTT.